The 6 T cell receptor beta chains below were found in one sample sequenced in a study of cytomegalovirus exposure and HLA in healthy donors. PCR primers comprised 60 Vbeta and 13 Jbeta primers. Clones were sequenced by immunoSEQ multiplex PCR, and TCRdb holds only the in-frame ones, with some missing. The sample records 170,000 or so clones, 60% to 80% being singletons. The specimen was PBMCs. These receptors all stem from a woman in her 50s in good health and CMV-seropositive.

The chain uses TRBV19 and TRBJ1-3, with D possibly matching TRBD1 (5 bases). Trimming pared 9 bases from V and 1 base from J, leaving 10 bases between. Per the germline V gene, CDR1 is LNHDA and CDR2 is SQIVND (reference sequence). This CDR3 spans 13 amino acids. This CDR3 reads CASSRESGNTIYF. CDR3 sequence (DNA): TGTGCCAGCTCCAGGGAATCTGGAAACACCATATATTTT.

Comment on this clone: An end of the junction differs from the germline gene, which may be a read error. The chain links TRBV13 to TRBJ2-7; TRBD1 matches at 10 bases. Germline V gives CDR1 PRHDT, CDR2 FYEKMQ (reference sequence). CDR3 length: 15 residues. The CDR3 sequence is CAGSLGTGVSYEQYF. CDR3 bases: TGTGCCGGCAGCTTAGGGACAGGGGTCTCCTACGAGCAGTACTTC. The full variable domain, with the rest looked up from reference TRBV13 and TRBJ2-7, is AAGVIQSPRHLIKEKRETATLKCYPIPRHDTVYWYQQGPGQDPQFLISFYEKMQSDKGSIPDRFSAQQFSDYHSELNMSSLELGDSALYFCAGSLGTGVSYEQYFGPGTRLTVT.

The chain uses TRBV25-1 and TRBJ2-3, with no clear D. V was clipped by 5 bases and J by 5 bases, with 11 bases between them. The CDR3 is 13 amino acids. Germline V gene data show CDR1 as MGHDK and CDR2 as SYGVNS. The CDR3: CASSRYSRDTQYF. DNA for the CDR3: TGTGCCAGCAGTCGCTATTCTAGAGATACGCAGTATTTT.

The chain recombines TRBV2 with TRBJ2-3; D remains ambiguous. From germline, CDR1 is SNHLY and CDR2 FYNNEI. The V and J ends lost 1 base and 8 bases respectively, with 7 bases between them. The CDR3 contains 12 residues. The CDR3 DNA reads TGTGCCAGCAGTGAAGTGTCTCCTACGCAGTATTTT. It yields the protein CASSEVSPTQYF.

J is TRBJ2-1 and V is TRBV27; D is perhaps TRBD1 (5 bases). Per the germline V gene, CDR1 is MNHEY and CDR2 is SMNVEV (reference sequence). Trimming removed 6 bases at V and 9 bases at J, with 18 bases between. CDR3 size: 14 residues. The CDR3 is CASRPAGDGAEQFF. In DNA, the CDR3 is TGTGCCAGCAGGCCCGCTGGGGATGGGGCTGAGCAGTTCTTC.

The CDR3 nucleotides read TGTGCCAGCAGCTTCAGCGTATATGAAAAACTGTTTTTT. Its translation is CASSFSVYEKLFF. This chain uses TRBV11-2 with TRBJ1-4; D remains ambiguous. The CDR3 loop spans 13 amino acids. Per germline, CDR1 SGHAT and CDR2 FQNNGV. V lost 3 bases and J lost 6, with 8 bases in between.